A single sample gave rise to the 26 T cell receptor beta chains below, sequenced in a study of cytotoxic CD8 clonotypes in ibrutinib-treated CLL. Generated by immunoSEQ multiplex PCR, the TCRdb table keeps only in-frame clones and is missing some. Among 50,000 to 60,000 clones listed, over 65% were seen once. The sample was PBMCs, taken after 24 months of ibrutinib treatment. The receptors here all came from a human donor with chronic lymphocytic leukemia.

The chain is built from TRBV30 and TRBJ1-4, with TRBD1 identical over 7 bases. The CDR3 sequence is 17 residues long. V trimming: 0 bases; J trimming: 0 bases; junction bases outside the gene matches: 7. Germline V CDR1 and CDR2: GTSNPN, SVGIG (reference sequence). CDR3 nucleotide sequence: TGTGCCTGGAGTGTAGGTGACAGGGTGACAACTAATGAAAAACTGTTTTTT. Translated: CAWSVGDRVTTNEKLFF.

The CDR3 region has the DNA TGTGCCAGCAGCAAACCCGGACAGCCAGAATATTCCTCCTACGAGCAGTACTTC. Protein sequence: CASSKPGQPEYSSYEQYF. The chain combines TRBV21-1 with TRBJ2-7; the DNA was not compared with TRBD1, the D call given in the table. TRBV21-1 is termed a pseudogene. The CDR3 extends over 18 amino acids.

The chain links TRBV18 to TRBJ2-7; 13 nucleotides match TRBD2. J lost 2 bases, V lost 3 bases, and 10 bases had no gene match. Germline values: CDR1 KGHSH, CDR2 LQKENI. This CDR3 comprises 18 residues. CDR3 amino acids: CASSPDPGLAGSPYEQYF. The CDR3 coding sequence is TGTGCCAGCTCACCGGATCCGGGACTAGCGGGAAGTCCCTACGAGCAGTACTTC.

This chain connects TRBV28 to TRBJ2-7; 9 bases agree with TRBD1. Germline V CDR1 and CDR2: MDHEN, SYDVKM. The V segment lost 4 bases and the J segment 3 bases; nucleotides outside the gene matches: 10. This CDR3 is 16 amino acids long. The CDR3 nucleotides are TGTGCCAGCAGTTCTCCCCCGGGACAGGGTCTCTACGAGCAGTACTTC. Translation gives CASSSPPGQGLYEQYF.

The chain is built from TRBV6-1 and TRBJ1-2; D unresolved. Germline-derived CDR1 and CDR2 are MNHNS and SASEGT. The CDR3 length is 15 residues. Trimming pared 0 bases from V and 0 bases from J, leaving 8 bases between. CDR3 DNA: TGTGCCAGCAGTGAAGCAGGCGACGCTAACTATGGCTACACCTTC. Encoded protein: CASSEAGDANYGYTF.

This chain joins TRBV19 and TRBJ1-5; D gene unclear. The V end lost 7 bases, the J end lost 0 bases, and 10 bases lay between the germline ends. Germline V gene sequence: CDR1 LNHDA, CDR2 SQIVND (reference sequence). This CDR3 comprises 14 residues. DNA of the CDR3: TGTGCCAGTAAAATTACCGATAGCAATCAGCCCCAGCATTTT. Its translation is CASKITDSNQPQHF.

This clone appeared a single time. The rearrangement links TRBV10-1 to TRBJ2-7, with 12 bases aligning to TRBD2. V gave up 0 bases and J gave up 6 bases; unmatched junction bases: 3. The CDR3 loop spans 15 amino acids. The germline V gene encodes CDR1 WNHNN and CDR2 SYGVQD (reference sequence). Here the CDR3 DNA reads TGCGCCAGCAGTGAGTCACTAGCGGGAGGCGGCGAGCAGTACTTC. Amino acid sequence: CASSESLAGGGEQYF.

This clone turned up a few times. CDR3 coding DNA: TGTGCCAGCATAAGGGAGGCTGAAGCTTTCTTT. Protein product: CASIREAEAFF. V and J are TRBV2 and TRBJ1-1; D gene uncertain. Germline-derived CDR1 and CDR2 are SNHLY and FYNNEI. The CDR3 covers 11 residues. V lost 7 bases and J lost 6, with 9 bases in between.

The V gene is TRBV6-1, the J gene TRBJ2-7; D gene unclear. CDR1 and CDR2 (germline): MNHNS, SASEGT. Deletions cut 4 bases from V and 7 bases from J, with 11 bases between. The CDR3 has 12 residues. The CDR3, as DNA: TGTGCCAGCAGTGTTTCCGACCGGGAGCAGTACTTC. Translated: CASSVSDREQYF.

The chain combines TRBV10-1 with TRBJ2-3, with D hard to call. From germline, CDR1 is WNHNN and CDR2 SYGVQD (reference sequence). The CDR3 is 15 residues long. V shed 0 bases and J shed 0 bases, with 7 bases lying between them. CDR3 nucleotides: TGCGCCAGCAGTGAGTCTCGCGCTAGCACAGATACGCAGTATTTT. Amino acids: CASSESRASTDTQYF.

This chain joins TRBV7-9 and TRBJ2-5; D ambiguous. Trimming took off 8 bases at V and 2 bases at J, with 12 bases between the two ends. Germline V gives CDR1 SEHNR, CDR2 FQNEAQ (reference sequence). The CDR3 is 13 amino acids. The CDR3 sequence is CASRGVGQETQYF. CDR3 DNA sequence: TGTGCCAGCCGAGGTGTGGGTCAAGAGACCCAGTACTTC.

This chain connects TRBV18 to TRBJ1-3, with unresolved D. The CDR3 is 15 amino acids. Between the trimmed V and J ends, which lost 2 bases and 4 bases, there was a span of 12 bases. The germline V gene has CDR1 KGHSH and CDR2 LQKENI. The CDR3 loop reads CASSPARAQGNTIYF. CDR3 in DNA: TGTGCCAGCTCACCAGCCCGAGCCCAAGGAAACACCATATATTTT.

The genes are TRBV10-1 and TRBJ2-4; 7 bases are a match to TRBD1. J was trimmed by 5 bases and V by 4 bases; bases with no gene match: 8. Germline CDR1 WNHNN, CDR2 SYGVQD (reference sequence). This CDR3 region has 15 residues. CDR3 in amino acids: CASSGPGDSENIQYF. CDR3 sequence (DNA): TGCGCCAGCAGTGGTCCTGGGGACAGCGAAAACATTCAGTACTTC.

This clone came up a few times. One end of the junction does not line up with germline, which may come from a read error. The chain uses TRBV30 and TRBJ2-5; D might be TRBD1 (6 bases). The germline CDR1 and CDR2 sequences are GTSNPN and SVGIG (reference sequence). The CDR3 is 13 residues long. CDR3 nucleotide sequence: TGTGCCTGGAGTGTGGGACACCAGGAGACCCAGTACTTC. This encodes CAWSVGHQETQYF.

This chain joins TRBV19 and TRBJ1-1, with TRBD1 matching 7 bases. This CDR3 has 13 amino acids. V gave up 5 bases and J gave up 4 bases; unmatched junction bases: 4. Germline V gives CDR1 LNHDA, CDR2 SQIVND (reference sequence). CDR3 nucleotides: TGTGCCAGTAGTGCAGGGGGGGGCACTGAAGCTTTCTTT. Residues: CASSAGGGTEAFF.

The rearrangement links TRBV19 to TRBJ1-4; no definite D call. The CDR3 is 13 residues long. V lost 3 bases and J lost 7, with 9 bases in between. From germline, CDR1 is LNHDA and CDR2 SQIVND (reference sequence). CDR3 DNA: TGTGCCAGTAGTATGGGGAGGGCTGAAAAACTGTTTTTT. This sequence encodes CASSMGRAEKLFF.

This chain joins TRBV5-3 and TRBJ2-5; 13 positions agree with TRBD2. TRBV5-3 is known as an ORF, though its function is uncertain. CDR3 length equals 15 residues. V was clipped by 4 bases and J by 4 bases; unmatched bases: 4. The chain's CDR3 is CARSAGLAGAETQYF. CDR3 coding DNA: TGTGCCAGAAGCGCCGGACTAGCGGGAGCAGAGACCCAGTACTTC.

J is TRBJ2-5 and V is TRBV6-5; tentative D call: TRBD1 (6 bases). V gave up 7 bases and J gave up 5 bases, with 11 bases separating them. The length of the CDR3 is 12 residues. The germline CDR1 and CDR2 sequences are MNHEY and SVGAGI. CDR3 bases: TGTGCCAGCAAACAGGGCAGGGAGACCCAGTACTTC. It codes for CASKQGRETQYF.

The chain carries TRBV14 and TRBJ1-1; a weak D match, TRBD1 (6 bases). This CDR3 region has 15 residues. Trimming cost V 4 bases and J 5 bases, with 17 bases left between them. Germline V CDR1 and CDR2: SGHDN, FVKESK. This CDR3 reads CASSPHTGAGTEAFF. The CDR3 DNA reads TGTGCCAGCAGCCCCCATACGGGGGCAGGGACTGAAGCTTTCTTT.

The CDR3 DNA is TGTGCCAGCAGGAGGACAGGGATTTATGGCTACACCTTC. Protein: CASRRTGIYGYTF. The chain recombines TRBV2 with TRBJ1-2; 8 nucleotides line up with TRBD1. The germline CDR1 and CDR2 sequences are SNHLY and FYNNEI. This CDR3 spans 13 amino acids. With 6 bases clipped from V and 5 bases from J, the junction kept 5 bases outside the gene matches. The variable domain in full, completed from reference TRBV2 and TRBJ1-2, reads EPEVTQTPSHQVTQMGQEVILRCVPISNHLYFYWYRQILGQKVEFLVSFYNNEISEKSEIFDDQFSVERPDGSNFTLKIRSTKLEDSAMYFCASRRTGIYGYTFGSGTRLTVV.

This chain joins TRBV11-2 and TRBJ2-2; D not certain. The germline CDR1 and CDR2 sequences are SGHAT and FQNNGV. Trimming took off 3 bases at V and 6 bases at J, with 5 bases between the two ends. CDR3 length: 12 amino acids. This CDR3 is CASSFDPGELFF. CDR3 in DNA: TGTGCCAGCAGCTTTGATCCCGGGGAGCTGTTTTTT.

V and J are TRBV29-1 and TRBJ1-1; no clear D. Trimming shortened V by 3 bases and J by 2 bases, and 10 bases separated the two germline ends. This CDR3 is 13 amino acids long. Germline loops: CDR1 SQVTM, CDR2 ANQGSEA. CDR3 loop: CSVDRGVNTEAFF. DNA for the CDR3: TGCAGCGTTGACCGGGGTGTAAACACTGAAGCTTTCTTT.

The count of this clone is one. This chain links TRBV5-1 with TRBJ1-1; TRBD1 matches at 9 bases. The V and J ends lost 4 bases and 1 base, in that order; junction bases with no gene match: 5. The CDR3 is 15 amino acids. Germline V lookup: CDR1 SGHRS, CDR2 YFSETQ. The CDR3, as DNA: TGCGCCAGCAGCCCTTGGACAGGGGAGAACACTGAAGCTTTCTTT. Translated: CASSPWTGENTEAFF.

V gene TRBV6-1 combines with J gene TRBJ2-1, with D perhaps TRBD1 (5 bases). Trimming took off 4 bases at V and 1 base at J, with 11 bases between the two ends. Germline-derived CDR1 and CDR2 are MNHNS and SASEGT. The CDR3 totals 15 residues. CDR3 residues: CASSGTPRSYNEQFF. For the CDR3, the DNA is TGTGCCAGCAGTGGGACACCTCGATCCTACAATGAGCAGTTCTTC.

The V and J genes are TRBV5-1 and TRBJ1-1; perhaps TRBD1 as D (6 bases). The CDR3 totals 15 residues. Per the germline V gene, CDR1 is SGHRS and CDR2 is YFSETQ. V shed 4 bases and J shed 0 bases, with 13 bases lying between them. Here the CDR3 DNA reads TGCGCCAGCAGCACCACAGGGATGATGAACACTGAAGCTTTCTTT. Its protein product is CASSTTGMMNTEAFF.

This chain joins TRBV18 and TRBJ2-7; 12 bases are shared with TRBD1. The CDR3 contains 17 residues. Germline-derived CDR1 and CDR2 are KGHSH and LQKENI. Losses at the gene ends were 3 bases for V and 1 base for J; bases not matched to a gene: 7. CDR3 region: CASSPGQGAFSSYEQYF. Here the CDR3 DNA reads TGTGCCAGCTCACCGGGACAGGGGGCATTTTCTTCCTACGAGCAGTACTTC.